Each of the 6 T cell receptor beta chains below was sequenced from the same sample in a study of high-grade serous ovarian cancer treatment subgroups (dated by TCRdb to the early 2020s). Tumor samples were obtained before definitive surgery or chemotherapy. The protocol used for the library was the immunoSEQ multiplex PCR assay. Not all clones reach the TCRdb copy of this immuneACCESS table, which keeps in-frame sequences only. Checked studies attribute under half of the gap to unresolved V genes and leave the rest unexplained. In all, the sample holds approximately 2,000 clones, and around 66% of those were seen once. The ten top clones hold around 13% of the sample. Sequenced input: tumor tissue. These receptors were collected from a human donor with high-grade serous ovarian cancer.

The chain has TRBV2 and TRBJ2-7; 11 bases are shared with TRBD2. CDR1 SNHLY and CDR2 FYNNEI come from the germline V gene. There are 15 residues in the CDR3. Trimming removed 7 bases from V and 3 bases from J; junction bases left unmatched: 8. The CDR3 reads CASKKLAGEGYEQYV. The CDR3 coding sequence is TGTGCCAGCAAGAAACTAGCGGGAGAAGGCTACGAGCAGTACGTC.

The gene calls are TRBV7-6 and TRBJ2-1; TRBD2 agrees at 13 bases. This CDR3 spans 16 amino acids. Trimming took 5 bases from V and 7 from J; bases not matched to a gene: 8. Per the germline V gene, CDR1 is SGHVS and CDR2 is FNYEAQ. The CDR3 sequence is CASSRGTSGVRNEQFF. In nucleotides, the CDR3 is TGTGCCAGCAGCCGAGGGACTAGCGGGGTCCGAAATGAGCAGTTCTTC.

The gene calls are TRBV9 and TRBJ2-1; 12 bases line up with TRBD2. CDR3 size: 24 residues. The V and J ends lost 1 base and 4 bases, in that order; junction bases with no gene match: 27. Germline V gene data show CDR1 as SGDLS and CDR2 as YYNGEE. The CDR3 is CASSVKSRDREKASGRAKYNEQFF. The CDR3 DNA reads as TGTGCCAGCAGCGTAAAAAGCCGGGACAGGGAAAAGGCTAGCGGGAGGGCCAAGTACAATGAGCAGTTCTTC.

This clone has more than one count but fewer than ten. This sequence joins TRBV10-2 and TRBJ1-1; D is undetermined. Trimming pared 8 bases from V and 1 base from J, leaving 14 bases between. This CDR3 is built from 14 residues. From germline, CDR1 is WSHSY and CDR2 SAAADI. This CDR3 reads CASRGFGENTEAFF. CDR3 sequence (DNA): TGCGCCAGCCGAGGATTCGGGGAGAACACTGAAGCTTTCTTT.

This clone was picked up a small number of times. The chain uses TRBV5-1 and TRBJ2-5; no clear D gene. Germline V gene data show CDR1 as SGHRS and CDR2 as YFSETQ. V was shortened by 4 bases and J by 5 bases, with 9 bases between the two germline ends. The CDR3 has 12 amino acids. The chain's CDR3 is CASSDRMETQYF. As DNA, the CDR3 is TGCGCCAGCAGCGATCGAATGGAGACCCAGTACTTC.

The chain carries TRBV7-2 and TRBJ1-5; unclear D gene. The CDR3 consists of 13 residues. Trimming took off 3 bases at V and 9 bases at J, with 12 bases between the two ends. Germline CDR1 reads SGHTA; CDR2 reads FQGNSA. CDR3 sequence (DNA): TGTGCCAGCAGCTTTGAATTCGGTAGGCCCCAGCATTTT. Translating it yields CASSFEFGRPQHF.